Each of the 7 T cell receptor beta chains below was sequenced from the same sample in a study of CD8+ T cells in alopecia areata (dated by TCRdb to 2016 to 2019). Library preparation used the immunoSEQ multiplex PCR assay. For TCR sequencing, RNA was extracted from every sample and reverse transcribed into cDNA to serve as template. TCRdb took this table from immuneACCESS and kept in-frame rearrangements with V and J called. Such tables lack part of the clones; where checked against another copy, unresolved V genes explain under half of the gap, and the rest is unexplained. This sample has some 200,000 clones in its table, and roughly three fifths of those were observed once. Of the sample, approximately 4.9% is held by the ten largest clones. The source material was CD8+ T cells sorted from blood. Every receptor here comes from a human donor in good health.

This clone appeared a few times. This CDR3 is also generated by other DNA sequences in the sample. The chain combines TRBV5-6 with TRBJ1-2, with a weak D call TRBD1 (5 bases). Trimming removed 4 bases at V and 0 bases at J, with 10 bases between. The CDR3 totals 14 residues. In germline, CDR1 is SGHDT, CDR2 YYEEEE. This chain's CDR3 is CASSPGGSNYGYTF. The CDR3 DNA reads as TGTGCCAGCAGCCCTGGGGGATCTAACTATGGCTACACCTTC.

CDR3 protein: CATSRSRATDTQYF. CDR3 DNA sequence: TGTGCCACCAGCAGGTCCCGGGCCACAGATACGCAGTATTTT. The chain uses TRBV15 and TRBJ2-3; D unresolved. Germline lookup yields CDR1 LNHNV and CDR2 YYDKDF (reference sequence). Trimming took 3 bases from V and 2 from J, leaving 9 bases between them. CDR3 length: 14 amino acids.

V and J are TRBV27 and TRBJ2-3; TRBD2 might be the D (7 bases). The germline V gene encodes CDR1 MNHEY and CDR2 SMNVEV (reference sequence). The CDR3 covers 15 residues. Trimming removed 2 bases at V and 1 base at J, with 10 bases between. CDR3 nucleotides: TGTGCCAGCAGTTTAGCGGGGGCCGGCACAGATACGCAGTATTTT. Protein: CASSLAGAGTDTQYF.

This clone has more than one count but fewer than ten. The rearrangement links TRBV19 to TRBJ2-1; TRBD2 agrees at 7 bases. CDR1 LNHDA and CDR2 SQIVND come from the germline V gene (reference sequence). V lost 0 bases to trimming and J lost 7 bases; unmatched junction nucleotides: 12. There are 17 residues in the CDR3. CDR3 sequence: CASSIDPPGLGLNEQFF. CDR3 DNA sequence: TGTGCCAGTAGTATAGATCCCCCAGGACTAGGGTTGAATGAGCAGTTCTTC. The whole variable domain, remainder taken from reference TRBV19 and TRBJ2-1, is DGGITQSPKYLFRKEGQNVTLSCEQNLNHDAMYWYRQDPGQGLRLIYYSQIVNDFQKGDIAEGYSVSREKKESFPLTVTSAQKNPTAFYLCASSIDPPGLGLNEQFFGPGTRLTVL.

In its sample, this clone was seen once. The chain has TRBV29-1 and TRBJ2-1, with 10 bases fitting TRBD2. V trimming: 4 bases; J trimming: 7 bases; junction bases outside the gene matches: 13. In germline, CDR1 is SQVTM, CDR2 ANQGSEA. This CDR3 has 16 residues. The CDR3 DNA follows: TGCAGCGTTGGGGAAATAGCGGGGGGCCGTTTAAATGAGCAGTTCTTC. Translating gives CSVGEIAGGRLNEQFF.

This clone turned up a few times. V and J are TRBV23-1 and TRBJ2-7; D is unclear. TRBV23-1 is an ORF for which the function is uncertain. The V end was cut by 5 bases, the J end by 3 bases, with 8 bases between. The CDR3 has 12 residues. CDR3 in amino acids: CASSSDNYEQYF. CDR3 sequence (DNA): TGCGCCAGCAGTTCCGACAACTACGAGCAGTACTTC.

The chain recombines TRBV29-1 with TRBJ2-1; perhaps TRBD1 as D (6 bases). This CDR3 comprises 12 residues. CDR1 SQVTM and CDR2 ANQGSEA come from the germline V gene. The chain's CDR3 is CRGQNLLGEQFF. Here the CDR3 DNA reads TGCAGGGGACAAAATCTTCTGGGTGAGCAGTTCTTC.